The 23 T cell receptor beta chains in this list originate from one sample, sequenced in a study of blood T cell repertoires in COVID-19. The repertoire was sequenced with immunoSEQ multiplex PCR; TCRdb's copy has only in-frame clones and lacks some. In the table there are a few hundred thousand clones, just under 90% of which are singletons. The sample comprised PBMCs or T cells enriched from blood (not recorded which). Every receptor here comes from a woman aged 50 to 65 who had recovered from COVID-19.

This clone appeared a single time. The J gene is TRBJ2-1, the V gene TRBV19; TRBD2 aligns across 13 bases. From germline, CDR1 is LNHDA and CDR2 SQIVND (reference sequence). After removal of 3 bases from V and 7 bases from J, the junction contained 6 bases not matched to a gene. The CDR3 runs 16 residues. CDR3 DNA sequence: TGTGCCAGTAGTATCAGGACTAGCGGGGGCAGTAATGAGCAGTTCTTC. It encodes CASSIRTSGGSNEQFF.

Regarding this clone: The junction does not match germline at one end; this may be a read error. This chain uses TRBV7-2 with TRBJ2-7, with 11 positions matching TRBD2. The CDR3 runs 14 residues. Looked up from germline, CDR1 is SGHTA and CDR2 is FQGNSA. Written as DNA, the CDR3 is TGTGCCAGCAGCCTAGCGGGGGGACCCTACGAGCAGTACTTC. Its protein is CASSLAGGPYEQYF.

This clone was observed a few times. The chain uses TRBV27 and TRBJ2-3; D possibly corresponds to TRBD2 (7 bases). Trimming pared 2 bases from V and 2 bases from J, leaving 14 bases between. The CDR3 is made up of 16 amino acids. Germline loops: CDR1 MNHEY, CDR2 SMNVEV (reference sequence). The CDR3: CASSLNEGGHTDTQYF. In nucleotides, the CDR3 is TGTGCCAGCAGTTTAAACGAGGGGGGGCACACAGATACGCAGTATTTT.

The rearrangement joins TRBV10-3 to TRBJ2-6; 7 bases match TRBD1. Germline V gives CDR1 ENHRY, CDR2 SYGVKD. Trimming took 10 bases from V and 2 from J; bases not matched to a gene: 2. The CDR3 consists of 13 residues. This CDR3 reads CATTGAGANVLTF. The CDR3 nucleotides read TGTGCCACAACAGGGGCTGGGGCCAACGTCCTGACTTTC.

The chain links TRBV7-2 to TRBJ2-2, with D hard to call. Trimming left V 1 base short and J 7 bases short, with 7 bases between. Germline lookup yields CDR1 SGHTA and CDR2 FQGNSA. The CDR3 runs to 13 residues. The CDR3 coding sequence is TGTGCCAGCAGCTTAGGGCTTTACGGGGAGCTGTTTTTT. It yields the protein CASSLGLYGELFF.

The chain is built from TRBV24-1 and TRBJ1-5; 9 bases agree with TRBD1. V lost 0 bases, J lost 4 bases, and 12 bases stayed unmatched. Germline CDR1 is KGHDR and CDR2 is SFDVKD. The length of the CDR3 is 19 residues. The chain's CDR3 is CATSDLVLQDRGENQPQHF. CDR3 nucleotides: TGTGCCACCAGTGATTTGGTTCTTCAGGACAGGGGCGAAAATCAGCCCCAGCATTTT.

The genes are TRBV5-1 and TRBJ1-4; D not certain. This CDR3 contains 14 residues. V dropped 1 base and J dropped 0 bases, with 4 bases sitting between them. Looked up from germline, CDR1 is SGHRS and CDR2 is YFSETQ. The CDR3 nucleotides are TGCGCCAGCAGCTTGTCGGCAACTAATGAAAAACTGTTTTTT. This translates into CASSLSATNEKLFF. The full variable domain, its missing parts supplied by reference TRBV5-1 and TRBJ1-4, is KAGVTQTPRYLIKTRGQQVTLSCSPISGHRSVSWYQQTPGQGLQFLFEYFSETQRNKGNFPGRFSGRQFSNSRSEMNVSTLELGDSALYLCASSLSATNEKLFFGSGTQLSVL.

The rearrangement uses TRBV10-3 and TRBJ2-3, with 10 positions matching TRBD2. The V gene's germline CDR1 is ENHRY and CDR2 SYGVKD. CDR3 size: 14 residues. V lost 9 bases to trimming and J lost 2 bases; unmatched junction nucleotides: 5. CDR3 sequence reads: CAMASGGHTDTQYF. CDR3 in DNA: TGTGCCATGGCTAGCGGGGGACACACAGATACGCAGTATTTT.

The V call is TRBV6-5, the J call TRBJ1-4; 9 bases are shared with TRBD1. The CDR3 contains 15 residues. With V trimmed by 4 bases and J by 7 bases, 7 bases remained unmatched. CDR1 is MNHEY, CDR2 SVGAGI, per germline. CDR3 coding DNA: TGTGCCAGCAGTTCCCCGGGACAGGGAGGTGAAAAACTGTTTTTT. Translation gives CASSSPGQGGEKLFF.

V is TRBV2 and J is TRBJ1-6, with D perhaps matching TRBD1 (6 bases). The CDR3 has 13 residues. Germline V gene lookup returns CDR1 SNHLY and CDR2 FYNNEI. The V and J ends lost 8 bases and 9 bases respectively, with 14 bases between them. As DNA, the CDR3 is TGTGCCAGCTGCCAGGGGACAAGTTCACCCCTCCACTTT. Its translation is CASCQGTSSPLHF.

The rearrangement links TRBV11-2 to TRBJ1-2, with a weak D call TRBD1 (6 bases). The germline V and J ends were trimmed by 5 bases and 4 bases, with 14 bases remaining between them. The CDR3 contains 14 residues. Germline lookup yields CDR1 SGHAT and CDR2 FQNNGV. The CDR3 coding sequence is TGTGCCAGCAGCAGGACGGGAGGGGGCTATGGCTACACCTTC. Its protein product is CASSRTGGGYGYTF.

The rearrangement uses TRBV5-1 and TRBJ2-1; 7 nucleotides align to TRBD1. Germline CDR1 is SGHRS and CDR2 is YFSETQ. J was trimmed by 3 bases and V by 0 bases; bases with no gene match: 15. The CDR3 length is 19 residues. CDR3 sequence reads: CASSLVSLLQGNGYNEQFF. CDR3 DNA: TGCGCCAGCAGCTTGGTTTCATTATTACAGGGGAACGGCTACAATGAGCAGTTCTTC.

This clone has only one observation. This rearrangement joins TRBV6-6 to TRBJ1-1; TRBD1 might be the D (5 bases). Germline CDR1 reads MNHNY; CDR2 reads SVGAGI (reference sequence). V lost 8 bases and J lost 2, with 21 bases in between. The CDR3 sequence is 16 residues long. The CDR3 protein is CASGRMFGGSNTEAFF. CDR3 coding DNA: TGTGCCAGCGGTAGGATGTTCGGGGGGAGCAACACTGAAGCTTTCTTT.

The chain recombines TRBV18 with TRBJ1-4; 7 nucleotides line up with TRBD1. V trimming: 8 bases; J trimming: 0 bases; junction bases outside the gene matches: 3. The CDR3 has 14 amino acids. Germline V gene data show CDR1 as KGHSH and CDR2 as LQKENI. The CDR3 is CASRQGATNEKLFF. DNA of the CDR3: TGTGCCAGCCGACAGGGCGCAACTAATGAAAAACTGTTTTTT.

V gene TRBV20-1 combines with J gene TRBJ2-7; D ambiguous. CDR1 and CDR2 from the germline V gene are DFQATT and SNEGSKA (reference sequence). V was cut by 3 bases and J by 2 bases, with 14 bases left in between. This CDR3 is 14 amino acids long. The CDR3 sequence is CSASDRGTTYEQYF. In DNA, the CDR3 is TGCAGTGCTAGTGACCGTGGCACAACCTACGAGCAGTACTTC.

V and J are TRBV12-3 or TRBV12-4 and TRBJ1-2; weak D call: TRBD1 (6 bases). Between the trimmed V and J ends, which lost 5 bases and 3 bases, there was a span of 10 bases. The CDR3 consists of 13 residues. CDR3 residues: CASSMTGYYGYTF. The CDR3 DNA reads as TGTGCCAGCAGTATGACAGGCTACTATGGCTACACCTTC.

The chain combines TRBV5-4 with TRBJ2-4, with 9 nucleotides matching TRBD2. V dropped 0 bases and J dropped 4; count of bases not matched to a gene: 5. The CDR3 consists of 16 residues. Germline V gene lookup returns CDR1 SGHNT and CDR2 YYREEE (reference sequence). The CDR3 reads CASSLGGRDDKNIQYF. For the CDR3, the DNA is TGTGCCAGCAGCTTGGGCGGGAGGGATGATAAAAACATTCAGTACTTC. The variable domain in full, completed from reference TRBV5-4 and TRBJ2-4, reads ETGVTQSPTHLIKTRGQQVTLRCSSQSGHNTVSWYQQALGQGPQFIFQYYREEENGRGNFPPRFSGLQFPNYSSELNVNALELDDSALYLCASSLGGRDDKNIQYFGAGTRLSVL.

The rearrangement joins TRBV11-2 to TRBJ1-1; no clear D. CDR3 length equals 13 residues. V shed 1 base and J shed 1 base, with 4 bases lying between them. The V gene's germline CDR1 is SGHAT and CDR2 FQNNGV. CDR3 nucleotide sequence: TGTGCCAGCAGCTTAGTAGAGAACACTGAAGCTTTCTTT. This gives the protein CASSLVENTEAFF.

The chain joins TRBV6-1 to TRBJ2-2; 10 nucleotides agree with TRBD2. CDR3 length equals 15 residues. CDR1 is MNHNS and CDR2 is SASEGT in the germline V gene. V lost 2 bases, J lost 4 bases, and 1 base stayed unmatched. The CDR3 nucleotides are TGTGCCAGCAGTGAAATAGCGGGGGGCACCGGGGAGCTGTTTTTT. Translated: CASSEIAGGTGELFF.

The V and J genes are TRBV5-1 and TRBJ1-1; D is unresolved. V was clipped by 3 bases and J by 1 base, with 7 bases between them. The length of the CDR3 is 13 residues. Germline CDR1 SGHRS, CDR2 YFSETQ. This chain's CDR3 is CASSWETNTEAFF. CDR3 sequence (DNA): TGCGCCAGCAGCTGGGAGACGAACACTGAAGCTTTCTTT.

This clone was found a few times. This chain uses TRBV28 with TRBJ2-7; 13 bases map to TRBD2. The CDR3 is 14 amino acids. The V segment lost 6 bases and the J segment 6 bases; nucleotides outside the gene matches: 5. CDR1 is MDHEN and CDR2 is SYDVKM in the germline V gene. The CDR3, as DNA: TGTGCCAGCAGACTAGCGGGGGGGCCGGGCGAGCAGTACTTC. Translating gives CASRLAGGPGEQYF. The entire variable domain, with the rest obtained from reference TRBV28 and TRBJ2-7, is as follows: DVKVTQSSRYLVKRTGEKVFLECVQDMDHENMFWYRQDPGLGLRLIYFSYDVKMKEKGDIPEGYSVSREKKERFSLILESASTNQTSMYLCASRLAGGPGEQYFGPGTRLTVT.

The CDR3: CASSPTGPPDYGYTF. CDR3 nucleotides: TGTGCCAGCAGCCCCACAGGGCCCCCGGACTATGGCTACACCTTC. The chain joins TRBV7-2 to TRBJ1-2; D might be TRBD1 (6 bases). V was clipped by 5 bases and J by 3 bases, with 16 bases between them. Per germline, CDR1 SGHTA and CDR2 FQGNSA. The CDR3 extends over 15 amino acids.

J is TRBJ2-2 and V is TRBV11-2; the match to TRBD2 covers 14 bases. Germline V gene sequence: CDR1 SGHAT, CDR2 FQNNGV. V lost 4 bases to trimming and J lost 5 bases; unmatched junction nucleotides: 3. The CDR3 sequence is 16 residues long. CDR3 coding DNA: TGTGCCAGCAGCTCGGGGACTAGCGGGGGAACCGGGGAGCTGTTTTTT. Translated: CASSSGTSGGTGELFF. Full variable domain (outside the CDR3, taken from reference TRBV11-2 and TRBJ2-2): EAGVAQSPRYKIIEKRQSVAFWCNPISGHATLYWYQQILGQGPKLLIQFQNNGVVDDSQLPKDRFSAERLKGVDSTLKIQPAKLEDSAVYLCASSSGTSGGTGELFFGEGSRLTVL.